This T cell receptor (beta chain) was retrieved from a study of blood T cells in healthy people across ages (dated by TCRdb to between 2014 and 2016). Regarding the research as a whole: Template switching captured roughly one uniquely barcoded TCR beta cDNA molecule per two T cells in model experiments. Using deep sequencing normalized with unique cDNA molecular identifiers, the study measured how TCR beta repertoire diversity changes with age. The donors were split into four age groups: young (average about 15 years), middle-aged (roughly 42), aged (about 62) and long-lived (82). Donors of different ages were randomly distributed across sequencing lanes to avoid experimental bias. Two additional independent replicas of 1 million unique cDNA reads from the same blood draw were analyzed for two donors (one aged 18 to 30 and one aged 80 or older). What the authors observed across the whole study: Because profiling used bulk unsorted PBMCs, naive and antigen-experienced compartments could not be compared conclusively. The percentage of naive T cells measured by flow cytometry correlated strongly with observed TCR beta diversity. The long-lived group showed more naive CD4+ T cells, fewer expanded clones and increased TCR diversity than the aged group, suggesting age selection. Total diversity estimates from one million sequenced T cells were considered lower bounds and underestimates. Observed TCR beta diversity per million T cells fell roughly linearly with age, and a significant reduction was already apparent by age around 40. Because the CMV infection status of the donors was unknown, age-related changes in expanded clonotypes may potentially have been confounded.

Measured from the cysteine to the phenylalanine, the CDR3 is 13 residues long. Only CDR3 DNA is held: 39 bases, read in frame from base 1. In the germline V gene, CDR1 corresponds to SGHAT and CDR2 to FQNNGV. V was cut back by 2 bases and J by 5 bases, leaving a gap of 9 bases between them. This clonotype was observed a single time. The target of this receptor is not known. A much larger clonotype is one base distant, so this may be a read error. Donors were 30 to 45 systemically healthy Caucasian individuals from Russia aged about 6 to 100 years. Approximately 11 milliliters of peripheral blood were drawn from each donor into EDTA-treated Vacutainer tubes. Ficoll-Paque density-gradient centrifugation was used to isolate PBMCs, with at least 7 million per sample. Trizol reagent was used to extract total RNA from the PBMCs, yielding at least 6 micrograms per sample. The percentages of naive CD45RAhigh/CD27high T cells were determined by flow cytometry on a PBMC aliquot from every donor.

Library generation was performed with 5' RACE. Instrument on record: Illumina HiSeq 2500. The second PCR ran for roughly 7 to 11 cycles and used a J-beta primer mix along with a sample-barcoded 5' primer. A template-switch 5' adaptor carrying 12 random nucleotides introduced a unique molecular identifier onto each TCR beta cDNA molecule. Each sample yielded at least 2.5 million CDR3-containing paired-end reads. The Mint cDNA synthesis kit, primed by a TRBC-specific oligonucleotide, was used to synthesize first-strand cDNA from all RNA. Following uracil-DNA glycosylase treatment, a first 18-cycle PCR with universal primers M1SS and BC2_uni_R was performed on all cDNA. The paper's processing steps were these. For normalization, 1 million high-quality reads were randomly selected from each sample, with every read carrying a distinct molecular identifier. Instead of being binned into consensus sequences, reads with shared molecular identifiers were discarded. CDR3 identification, clonotype clustering and error correction used MiTCR with a Q25 quality threshold and the strictest error-elimination algorithm. A nonparametric unseen species model with Euler transformation was used to estimate a lower bound on total TCR beta diversity. The public reads were reanalyzed by TCRdb: fastp trimming at Q25, MiXCR alignment, in-frame beta chains only. Each record represents a unique CDR3 protein, reported with the most common genes and DNA among its rows. In this record, the V and J calls reflect TCRdb's handling and not the investigators' own analysis. Recorded for this sample are 550,000 to 650,000 distinct CDR3 sequences; approximately 30% of them occurred a single time. Clones ranked in the top ten supply 15% to 17% of the sample.

The receptor's source is a woman aged 80 or over in good health. This receptor chain uses TRBV11-2 and TRBJ1-1, with the identity of the D gene unclear. Sequenced: blood. The DNA is as follows: TGTGCCAGCAGCTTACTCTCCCGGACTGAAGCTTTCTTT. Translated, it gives CASSLLSRTEAFF.